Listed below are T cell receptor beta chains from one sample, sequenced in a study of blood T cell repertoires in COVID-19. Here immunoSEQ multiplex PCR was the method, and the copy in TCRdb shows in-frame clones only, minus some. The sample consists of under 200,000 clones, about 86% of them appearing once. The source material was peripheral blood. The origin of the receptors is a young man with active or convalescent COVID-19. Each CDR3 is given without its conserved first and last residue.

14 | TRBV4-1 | ASSRSFRTENEKLF
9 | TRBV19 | ASRDNWGYT
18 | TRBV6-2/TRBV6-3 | ASSYSGLAGPVRETDTQY
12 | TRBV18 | ASSPGPYNSPLH
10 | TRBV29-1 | SVEGGGHGYT
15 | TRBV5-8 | ASSPWDSWRYQETQY
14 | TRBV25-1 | ASSERRGLPKETQY
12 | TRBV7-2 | ASRRGGPADTQY
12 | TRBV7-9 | ASSPGQFSYGYT
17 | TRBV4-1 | ASSPSAAGDRASGNTIY
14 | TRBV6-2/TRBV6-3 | ASSQTTGSSYNEQF
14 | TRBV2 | ASRTAGGGNNQPQH
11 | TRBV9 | ASSSGGDSPLH
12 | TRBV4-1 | ASSPQGTGTEAF
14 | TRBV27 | ASSSGLAGFSYEQY
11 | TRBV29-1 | SVDLTGNYGYT
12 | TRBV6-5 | ASSTRDSYNEQF
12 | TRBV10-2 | ASSEGTGAGELF
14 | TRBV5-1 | ASSLAVAGLQETQY
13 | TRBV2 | ATGAASSYNSPLH
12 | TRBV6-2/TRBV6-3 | ASSPHRVYTEAF